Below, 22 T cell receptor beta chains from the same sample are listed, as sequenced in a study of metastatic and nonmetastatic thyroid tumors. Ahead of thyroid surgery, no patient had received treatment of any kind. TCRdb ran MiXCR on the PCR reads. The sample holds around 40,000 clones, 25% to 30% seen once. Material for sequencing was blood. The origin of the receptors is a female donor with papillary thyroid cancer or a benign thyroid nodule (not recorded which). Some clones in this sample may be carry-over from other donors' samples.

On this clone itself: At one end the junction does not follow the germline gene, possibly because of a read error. CDR3 coding DNA: TGCAGTGCTTGCCAGACTAGCGGGAGTATTGCCAAAAACATTAAGTACTTC. Its translation: CSACQTSGSIAKNIKYF. The genes are TRBV20-1 and TRBJ2-4, with 12 bases matching TRBD2. CDR1 is DFQATT and CDR2 is SNEGSKA in the germline V gene (reference sequence). The CDR3 length is 17 residues.

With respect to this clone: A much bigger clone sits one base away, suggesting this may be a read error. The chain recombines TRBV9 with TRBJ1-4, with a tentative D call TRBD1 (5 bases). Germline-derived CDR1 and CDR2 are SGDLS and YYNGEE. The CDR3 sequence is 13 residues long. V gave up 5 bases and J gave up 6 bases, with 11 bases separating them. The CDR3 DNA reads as TGTGCCAGCAGACGGGGGTGGGATGAAAAACTGTTTTTT. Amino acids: CASRRGWDEKLFF.

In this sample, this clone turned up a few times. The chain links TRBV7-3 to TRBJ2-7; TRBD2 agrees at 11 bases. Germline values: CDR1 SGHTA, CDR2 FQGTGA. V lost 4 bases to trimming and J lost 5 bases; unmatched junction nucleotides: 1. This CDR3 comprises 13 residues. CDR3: CASSSLAGDEQYF. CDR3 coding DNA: TGTGCCAGCAGCTCACTAGCGGGGGACGAGCAGTACTTC. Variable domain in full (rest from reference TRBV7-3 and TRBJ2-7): GAGVSQTPSNKVTEKGKYVELRCDPISGHTALYWYRQSLGQGPEFLIYFQGTGAADDSGLPNDRFFAVRPEGSVSTLKIQRTERGDSAVYLCASSSLAGDEQYFGPGTRLTVT.

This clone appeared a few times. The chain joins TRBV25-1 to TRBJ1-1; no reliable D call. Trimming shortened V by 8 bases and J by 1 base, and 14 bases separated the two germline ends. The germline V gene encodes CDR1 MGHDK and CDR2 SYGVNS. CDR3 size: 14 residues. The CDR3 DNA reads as TGTGCCAGCGGTCACCCCGGGGAGAACACTGAAGCTTTCTTT. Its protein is CASGHPGENTEAFF.

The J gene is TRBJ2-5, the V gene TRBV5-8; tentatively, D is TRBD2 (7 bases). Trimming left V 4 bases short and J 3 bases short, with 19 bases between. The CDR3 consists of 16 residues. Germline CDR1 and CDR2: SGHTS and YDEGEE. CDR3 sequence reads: CASSPAGHPGEETQYF. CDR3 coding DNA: TGTGCCAGCAGCCCAGCGGGACACCCCGGGGAAGAGACCCAGTACTTC.

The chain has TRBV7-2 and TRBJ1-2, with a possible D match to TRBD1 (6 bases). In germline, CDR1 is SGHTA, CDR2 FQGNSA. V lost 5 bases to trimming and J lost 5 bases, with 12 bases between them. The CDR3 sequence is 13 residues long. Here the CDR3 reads CASSPDRLYGYTF. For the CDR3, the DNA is TGTGCCAGCAGCCCCGACAGGCTTTATGGCTACACCTTC.

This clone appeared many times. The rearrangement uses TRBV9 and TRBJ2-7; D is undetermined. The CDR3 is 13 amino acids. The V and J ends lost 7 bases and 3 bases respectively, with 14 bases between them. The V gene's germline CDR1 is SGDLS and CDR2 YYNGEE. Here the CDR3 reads CASEKGLIYEQYF. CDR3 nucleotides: TGTGCCAGCGAGAAGGGTTTAATCTACGAGCAGTACTTC.

The CDR3, as DNA: TGTGCCAGCAGTGAATATGTAGGGGGCATCTACGAGCAGTACTTC. Its protein is CASSEYVGGIYEQYF. V gene TRBV6-1 combines with J gene TRBJ2-7; TRBD1 aligns across 7 bases. The CDR3 has 15 residues. Germline V gene sequence: CDR1 MNHNS, CDR2 SASEGT. With 2 bases clipped from V and 3 bases from J, the junction kept 7 bases outside the gene matches.

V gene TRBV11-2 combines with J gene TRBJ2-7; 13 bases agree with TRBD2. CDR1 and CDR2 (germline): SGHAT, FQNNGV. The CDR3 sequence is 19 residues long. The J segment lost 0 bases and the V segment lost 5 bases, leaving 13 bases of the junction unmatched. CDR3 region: CASSPAGTSGKEASYEQYF. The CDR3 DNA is TGTGCCAGCAGCCCCGCCGGGACTAGCGGGAAAGAGGCCTCCTACGAGCAGTACTTC.

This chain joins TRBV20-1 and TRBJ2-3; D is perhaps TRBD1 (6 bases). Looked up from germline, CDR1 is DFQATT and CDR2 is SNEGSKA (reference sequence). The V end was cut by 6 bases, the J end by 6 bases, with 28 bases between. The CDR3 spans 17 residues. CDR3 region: CSATRTQRTDFFDTQYF. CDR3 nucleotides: TGCAGTGCCACCCGAACCCAGCGGACAGACTTTTTTGATACGCAGTATTTT.

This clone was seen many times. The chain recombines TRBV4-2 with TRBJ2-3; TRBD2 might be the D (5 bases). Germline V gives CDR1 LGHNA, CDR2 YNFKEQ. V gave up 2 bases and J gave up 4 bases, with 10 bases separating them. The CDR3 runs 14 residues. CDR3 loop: CASSQQVSADTQYF. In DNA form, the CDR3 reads TGTGCCAGCAGCCAACAGGTTAGCGCAGATACGCAGTATTTT.

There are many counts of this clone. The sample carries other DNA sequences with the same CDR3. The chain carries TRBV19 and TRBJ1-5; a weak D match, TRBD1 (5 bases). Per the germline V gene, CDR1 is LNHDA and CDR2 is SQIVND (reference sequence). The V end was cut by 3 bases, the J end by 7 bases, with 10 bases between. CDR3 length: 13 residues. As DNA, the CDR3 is TGTGCCAGTAGTATTGAGGGGCAGCAGCCCCAGCATTTT. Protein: CASSIEGQQPQHF.

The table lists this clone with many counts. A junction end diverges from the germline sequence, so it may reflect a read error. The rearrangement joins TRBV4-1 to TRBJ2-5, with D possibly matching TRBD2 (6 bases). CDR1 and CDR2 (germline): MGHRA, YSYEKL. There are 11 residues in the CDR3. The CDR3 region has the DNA TGCGCCAGCAGCCAAGTGGGACTCATGCACTTC. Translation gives CASSQVGLMHF.

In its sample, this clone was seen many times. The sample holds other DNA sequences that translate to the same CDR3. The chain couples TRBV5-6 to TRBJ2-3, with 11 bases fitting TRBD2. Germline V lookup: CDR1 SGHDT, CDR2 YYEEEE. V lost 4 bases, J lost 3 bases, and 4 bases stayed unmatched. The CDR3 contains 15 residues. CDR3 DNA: TGTGCCAGCAGCGGCGGGACTAGCGGAACAGATACGCAGTATTTT. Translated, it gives CASSGGTSGTDTQYF.

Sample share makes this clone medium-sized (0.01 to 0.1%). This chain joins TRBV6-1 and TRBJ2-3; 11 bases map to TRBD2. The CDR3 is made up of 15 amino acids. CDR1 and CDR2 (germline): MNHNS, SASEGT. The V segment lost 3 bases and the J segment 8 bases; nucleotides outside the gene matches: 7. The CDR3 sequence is CASSEDSGGAGTQYF. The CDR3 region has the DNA TGTGCCAGCAGTGAGGATAGCGGGGGGGCGGGTACGCAGTATTTT.

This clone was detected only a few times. CDR3 protein: CASSFVRGNYGYTF. As DNA, the CDR3 is TGTGCCAGCAGTTTTGTCAGGGGCAACTATGGCTACACCTTC. The chain has TRBV28 and TRBJ1-2; D is possibly TRBD1 (6 bases). The germline V gene encodes CDR1 MDHEN and CDR2 SYDVKM. V was shortened by 3 bases and J by 2 bases, with 10 bases between the two germline ends. This CDR3 is 14 amino acids long.

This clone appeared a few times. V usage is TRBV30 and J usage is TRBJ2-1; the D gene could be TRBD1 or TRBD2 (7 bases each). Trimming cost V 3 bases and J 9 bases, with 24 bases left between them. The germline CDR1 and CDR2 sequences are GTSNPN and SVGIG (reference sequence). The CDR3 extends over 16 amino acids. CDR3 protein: CAWSRGAGGSSIEQFF. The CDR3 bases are TGTGCCTGGAGCAGGGGGGCTGGCGGGAGTTCGATTGAGCAGTTCTTC.

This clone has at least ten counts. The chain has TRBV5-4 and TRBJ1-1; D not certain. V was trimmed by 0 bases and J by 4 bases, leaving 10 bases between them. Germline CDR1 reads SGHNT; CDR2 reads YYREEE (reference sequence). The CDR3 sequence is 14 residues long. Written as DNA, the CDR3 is TGTGCCAGCAGCTTGGGAGGGCGGGGCACTGAAGCTTTCTTT. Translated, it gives CASSLGGRGTEAFF.

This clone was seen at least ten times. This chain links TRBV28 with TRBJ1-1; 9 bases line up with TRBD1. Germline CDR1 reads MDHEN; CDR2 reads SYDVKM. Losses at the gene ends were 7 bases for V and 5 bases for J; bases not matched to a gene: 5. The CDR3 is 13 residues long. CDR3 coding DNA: TGTGCCAGCATTAGGACAGGGGTTACTGAAGCTTTCTTT. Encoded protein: CASIRTGVTEAFF.

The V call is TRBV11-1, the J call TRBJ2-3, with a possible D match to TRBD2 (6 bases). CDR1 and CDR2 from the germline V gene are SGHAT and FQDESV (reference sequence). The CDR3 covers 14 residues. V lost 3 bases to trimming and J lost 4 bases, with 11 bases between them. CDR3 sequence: CASSFRGNSDTQYF. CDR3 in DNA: TGTGCCAGCAGCTTCCGGGGGAACTCAGATACGCAGTATTTT.

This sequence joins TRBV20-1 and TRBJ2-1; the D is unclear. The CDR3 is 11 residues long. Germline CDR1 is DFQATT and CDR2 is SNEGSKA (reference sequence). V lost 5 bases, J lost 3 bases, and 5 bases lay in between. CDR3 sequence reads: CSAGYYNEQFF. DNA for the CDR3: TGCAGTGCTGGGTACTACAATGAGCAGTTCTTC.

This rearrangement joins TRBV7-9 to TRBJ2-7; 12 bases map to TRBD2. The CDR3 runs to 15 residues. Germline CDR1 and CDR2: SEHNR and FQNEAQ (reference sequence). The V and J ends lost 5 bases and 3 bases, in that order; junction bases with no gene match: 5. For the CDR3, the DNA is TGTGCCAGCAGCCACCCGACTAGCGGGAGCTACGAGCAGTACTTC. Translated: CASSHPTSGSYEQYF.